One sample yielded the 5 T cell receptor beta chains listed below, sequenced in a study of blood T cells in healthy people across ages. Together with a sample-barcoded 5' primer, a J-beta primer mix was included in a second PCR lasting about 7 to 11 cycles. TCRdb reprocessed the 5' RACE reads with MiXCR, giving one entry per CDR3 protein. Counted here are about 900,000 distinct CDR3 sequences, 45% to 50% occurring once; the ten biggest clones make up around 15%. Sequenced input: blood. The receptors stem from a man aged 25-45 years in good health.

The chain is built from TRBV12-3 or TRBV12-4 and TRBJ2-7; tentative D call: TRBD2 (6 bases). V lost 8 bases and J lost 0, with 11 bases in between. The CDR3 spans 13 residues. The CDR3 reads CASRRDASYEQYF. The CDR3 region has the DNA TGTGCCAGCCGGCGGGACGCCTCCTACGAGCAGTACTTC.

V is TRBV4-3 and J is TRBJ2-1; 7 nucleotides agree with TRBD1. J gave up 9 bases and V 5 bases, and 10 bases lay outside the gene matches. CDR3 size: 14 residues. CDR1 and CDR2 (germline): LGHNA, YSLEER. CDR3 sequence (DNA): TGCGCCAGCAGCGGAGAGGGGGCGTACGGTGAGCAGTTCTTC. It specifies CASSGEGAYGEQFF.

The chain has TRBV5-1 and TRBJ2-5; 12 nucleotides match TRBD2. The CDR3 sequence is 15 residues long. Germline V lookup: CDR1 SGHRS, CDR2 YFSETQ. The ends lost 3 bases at V and 11 bases at J; junction bases unmatched: 11. The CDR3 here is CASSSRTSGANEQYF. DNA of the CDR3: TGCGCCAGCAGCTCGCGGACTAGCGGGGCCAATGAGCAGTACTTC.

J is TRBJ2-2 and V is TRBV6-2 or TRBV6-3, with no clear D. The CDR3 runs 15 residues. Germline V gene sequence: CDR1 MNHEY, CDR2 SVGEGT. V shed 0 bases and J shed 0 bases, with 5 bases lying between them. DNA of the CDR3: TGTGCCAGCAGTTACTCAAGCTCGAACACCGGGGAGCTGTTTTTT. Translating gives CASSYSSSNTGELFF.

The chain has TRBV7-9 and TRBJ1-1, with a possible D match to TRBD1 (6 bases). CDR1 is SEHNR and CDR2 is FQNEAQ in the germline V gene (reference sequence). This CDR3 is built from 16 residues. V dropped 6 bases and J dropped 2 bases, with 19 bases sitting between them. The CDR3 reads CASRLTPGQHNTEAFF. The CDR3 nucleotides read TGTGCCAGCAGACTTACCCCGGGACAACATAACACTGAAGCTTTCTTT. The variable domain in full, completed from reference TRBV7-9 and TRBJ1-1, reads DTGVSQNPRHKITKRGQNVTFRCDPISEHNRLYWYRQTLGQGPEFLTYFQNEAQLEKSRLLSDRFSAERPKGSFSTLEIQRTEQGDSAMYLCASRLTPGQHNTEAFFGQGTRLTVV.